These T cell receptor beta chains were read from a single sample in a study of blood T cell repertoires in COVID-19. Clones were read by immunoSEQ multiplex PCR, and TCRdb kept only the in-frame ones, dropping some. In the table there are around 170,000 clones, 88% of which are singletons. Sequencing was done on a sample of peripheral blood. These receptors came from a man aged 55 to 70 with acute or convalescent COVID-19. Both conserved end residues are part of each CDR3. D genes are given only for firm matches. A row's size may be missing; if present it is once, few, many or a size class.

V gene	J gene	clone size	D gene	CDR3 protein	CDR3 DNA
TRBV5-5	TRBJ1-2	once	TRBD1	CASSSYSWTGGDYGYTF	TGTGCCAGCAGCTCTTATTCTTGGACAGGGGGTGACTATGGCTACACCTTC
TRBV30	TRBJ2-3	NA	TRBD2	CAWTGLAASTDTQYF	TGTGCCTGGACCGGACTAGCGGCGAGCACAGATACGCAGTATTTT
TRBV25-1	TRBJ1-1	NA	TRBD1	CASSEYRTGRAFF	TGTGCCAGCAGTGAATACCGGACAGGGAGAGCTTTCTTT
TRBV6-1	TRBJ1-1	NA	NA	CASSENQGYYTEAFF	TGTGCCAGCAGTGAAAACCAGGGGTATTACACTGAAGCTTTCTTT
TRBV27	TRBJ1-1	NA	TRBD1	CASSPGTVRGNEAFF	TGTGCCAGCAGTCCCGGGACAGTTAGGGGTAATGAAGCTTTCTTT
TRBV21-1	TRBJ2-1	NA	NA	CASSRRDNEQFF	TGTGCCAGCAGCCGCCGGGACAATGAGCAGTTCTTC
TRBV27	TRBJ1-1	once	NA	CASSFHGQKNTEAFF	TGTGCCAGCAGTTTCCACGGACAGAAGAACACTGAAGCTTTCTTT
TRBV7-8	TRBJ1-4	NA	TRBD1	CASSLTGAPATNEKLFF	TGTGCCAGCAGCCTAACAGGGGCTCCGGCAACTAATGAAAAACTGTTTTTT
TRBV5-1	TRBJ1-6	NA	NA	CASSLGRERSSPLHF	TGCGCCAGCAGCTTGGGTCGGGAGAGGTCATCACCCCTCCACTTT
TRBV29-1	TRBJ2-3	NA	NA	CSVVGRGDTDTQYF	TGCAGCGTTGTAGGCAGGGGGGATACAGATACGCAGTATTTT
TRBV14	TRBJ2-3	NA	TRBD2	CASSLLAGEGTDTQYF	TGTGCCAGCAGCCTACTAGCGGGAGAAGGCACAGATACGCAGTATTTT
TRBV3-1/TRBV3-2	TRBJ1-3	NA	NA	CASSTDRSSGNTIYF	TGTGCCAGCAGCACAGACAGAAGCTCTGGAAACACCATATATTTT
TRBV6-5	TRBJ2-3	NA	NA	CASRYTFTDTQYF	TGTGCCAGCAGGTACACATTCACAGATACGCAGTATTTT
TRBV19	TRBJ2-5	NA	TRBD2	CASSFGAGVQETQYF	TGTGCCAGTAGTTTTGGGGCGGGGGTTCAAGAGACCCAGTACTTC
TRBV19	TRBJ1-3	NA	NA	CATGGAGNTIYF	TGTGCCACCGGGGGAGCTGGAAACACCATATATTTT
TRBV19	TRBJ1-2	NA	NA	CASTREGNYGYTF	TGTGCCAGTACGCGGGAGGGGAACTATGGCTACACCTTC